Presented here are 32 T cell receptor beta chains from one specimen sequenced in a study of blood T cell repertoires in COVID-19 (dated by TCRdb to 2018 to 2021). Library preparation employed the immunoSEQ multiplex PCR assay. This immuneACCESS table, as held by TCRdb, lists in-frame sequences with V and J called but not all clones. Of the missing ones, under half trace to an unresolved V gene in checked studies; the others have no known cause. A total of a few hundred thousand clones appear in this sample, more than 70% of them only once. Together, the top ten hold 0.9% to 1% of the sample. Material: peripheral blood. The receptor set was obtained from a woman between 35 and 50 years old who had recovered from COVID-19.

The chain is built from TRBV5-1 and TRBJ1-3; no firm D call. This CDR3 region has 16 residues. From germline, CDR1 is SGHRS and CDR2 YFSETQ. Trimming stripped 1 base from V and 0 bases from J, with 11 bases between. CDR3 residues: CASSLMGPSSGNTIYF. The CDR3 DNA reads as TGCGCCAGCAGCTTGATGGGCCCATCCTCTGGAAACACCATATATTTT.

The chain carries TRBV15 and TRBJ1-4; D is perhaps TRBD1 (6 bases). From germline, CDR1 is LNHNV and CDR2 YYDKDF (reference sequence). The CDR3 runs to 15 residues. V lost 1 base, J lost 8 bases, and 14 bases lay in between. CDR3 bases: TGTGCCACCAGCAGAGGGCGGGGGCGCTTAGAAAAACTGTTTTTT. It specifies CATSRGRGRLEKLFF.

The chain couples TRBV3-1 (or the pseudogene TRBV3-2) to TRBJ2-5, with TRBD2 identical over 7 bases. The CDR3 length is 15 residues. Looked up from germline, CDR1 is LGHDT and CDR2 is YNNKEL (reference sequence). The V and J ends lost 2 bases and 5 bases, in that order; junction bases with no gene match: 8. The CDR3 DNA follows: TGTGCCAGCAGCCAACGACTAGCCCTTGCGGAGACCCAGTACTTC. It translates to CASSQRLALAETQYF.

The chain uses TRBV12-3 or TRBV12-4 and TRBJ2-1; tentatively, D is TRBD2 (5 bases). The CDR3 covers 12 residues. Trimming took off 7 bases at V and 4 bases at J, with 8 bases between the two ends. The CDR3 loop reads CASTRRYNEQFF. In DNA form, the CDR3 reads TGTGCCAGCACCCGGAGGTACAATGAGCAGTTCTTC.

This rearrangement joins TRBV5-1 to TRBJ2-1; 9 bases are shared with TRBD1. Trimming at V came to 3 bases and at J to 0 bases, leaving 7 bases not matched to a gene. Germline CDR1 is SGHRS and CDR2 is YFSETQ. The CDR3 covers 17 residues. The CDR3 reads CASSWGQGFSSYNEQFF. The CDR3 coding sequence is TGCGCCAGCAGCTGGGGACAGGGTTTCAGCTCCTACAATGAGCAGTTCTTC.

The rearrangement uses TRBV6-2 or TRBV6-3 and TRBJ2-2; 8 nucleotides align to TRBD2. V was pared by 6 bases and J by 6 bases, with 12 bases of the junction left unmatched. The CDR3 is 16 amino acids. The germline V gene encodes CDR1 MNHEY and CDR2 SVGEGT. DNA of the CDR3: TGTGCCAGCAGCTGGACTAGCAGTCGGGTCGCCGGGGAGCTGTTTTTT. It encodes CASSWTSSRVAGELFF.

The chain has TRBV29-1 and TRBJ2-7, with 14 bases matching TRBD2. CDR1 and CDR2 from the germline V gene are SQVTM and ANQGSEA. With V trimmed by 2 bases and J by 0 bases, 24 bases remained unmatched. The CDR3 runs 23 residues. For the CDR3, the DNA is TGCAGCGTTGAAAGGGGGGGGGCCAAAGTGGGACTAGCGGGAGTCCCCCCCTCCTACGAGCAGTACGTC. Translation: CSVERGGAKVGLAGVPPSYEQYV.

This clone has a single count. The chain combines TRBV6-2 or TRBV6-3 with TRBJ1-4; 7 bases align to TRBD1. V lost 2 bases, J lost 4 bases, and 4 bases stayed unmatched. The V gene's germline CDR1 is MNHEY and CDR2 SVGEGT. There are 15 residues in the CDR3. CDR3 bases: TGTGCCAGCAGTTACCCGGACAGGCATAATGAAAAACTGTTTTTT. This translates into CASSYPDRHNEKLFF.

This chain connects TRBV6-6 to TRBJ1-5; D might be TRBD1 (6 bases). CDR1 and CDR2 (germline): MNHNY, SVGAGI (reference sequence). The CDR3 totals 15 residues. Trimming pared 7 bases from V and 9 bases from J, leaving 22 bases between. The CDR3: CASTAGVGAPGPQHF. As DNA, the CDR3 is TGTGCCAGCACCGCAGGGGTGGGTGCCCCTGGGCCCCAGCATTTT.

J is TRBJ2-3 and V is TRBV7-2; D is perhaps TRBD1 (6 bases). The CDR3 covers 16 residues. Germline lookup yields CDR1 SGHTA and CDR2 FQGNSA. Trimming shortened V by 5 bases and J by 5 bases, and 20 bases separated the two germline ends. The DNA for the CDR3 is TGTGCCAGCAGCAAACCGGACAGTCGGCGGTTAGATACGCAGTATTTT. Amino acids: CASSKPDSRRLDTQYF.

CDR3 region: CASSPGGGGRAETQYF. CDR3 in DNA: TGTGCCAGCAGCCCAGGGGGTGGCGGGAGGGCGGAGACCCAGTACTTC. The V gene is TRBV9, the J gene TRBJ2-5, with 9 positions matching TRBD2. Losses at the gene ends were 4 bases for V and 5 bases for J; bases not matched to a gene: 12. From germline, CDR1 is SGDLS and CDR2 YYNGEE. The CDR3 runs to 16 residues.

The chain carries TRBV11-2 and TRBJ2-1; 11 bases are a match to TRBD2. The trim removed 5 bases at V and 5 bases at J, leaving 5 bases unmatched. Germline V CDR1 and CDR2: SGHAT, FQNNGV. The CDR3 runs to 15 residues. The DNA for the CDR3 is TGTGCCAGCAGCCCACCTAGCGGGAGGAACAATGAGCAGTTCTTC. It yields the protein CASSPPSGRNNEQFF.

This rearrangement joins TRBV10-3 to TRBJ2-3; TRBD1 aligns across 7 bases. CDR1 and CDR2 (germline): ENHRY, SYGVKD. CDR3 length: 12 residues. The J segment lost 6 bases and the V segment lost 8 bases, leaving 5 bases of the junction unmatched. For the CDR3, the DNA is TGTGCCATCGGTACAGGGGCGGATACGCAGTATTTT. This gives the protein CAIGTGADTQYF.

V gene TRBV19 combines with J gene TRBJ2-2; TRBD1 aligns across 12 bases. V shed 6 bases, J shed 8 bases, and the junction held 10 bases outside the gene matches. CDR1 and CDR2 from the germline V gene are LNHDA and SQIVND (reference sequence). The CDR3 extends over 16 amino acids. CDR3 residues: CASSSRGQGAGGELFF. In DNA form, the CDR3 reads TGTGCCAGTAGCAGCCGGGGACAGGGGGCCGGTGGGGAGCTGTTTTTT.

The rearrangement links TRBV28 to TRBJ2-7; TRBD2 might be the D (6 bases). The CDR3 loop spans 14 amino acids. The germline V gene has CDR1 MDHEN and CDR2 SYDVKM. V gave up 3 bases and J gave up 3 bases, with 12 bases separating them. The CDR3 region is CASSLGQGGYEQYF. The CDR3 bases are TGTGCCAGCAGTTTGGGCCAGGGAGGCTACGAGCAGTACTTC.

The genes are TRBV7-9 and TRBJ2-1, with 9 bases lining up with TRBD2. Germline V gives CDR1 SEHNR, CDR2 FQNEAQ (reference sequence). This CDR3 is 16 amino acids long. Germline trimming cut 5 bases from V and 2 bases from J; bases unmatched to any gene: 7. CDR3 region: CASSPLAGRTYNEQFF. The CDR3 bases are TGTGCCAGCAGCCCCCTAGCGGGACGTACCTACAATGAGCAGTTCTTC. The entire variable domain, with the rest obtained from reference TRBV7-9 and TRBJ2-1, is as follows: DTGVSQNPRHKITKRGQNVTFRCDPISEHNRLYWYRQTLGQGPEFLTYFQNEAQLEKSRLLSDRFSAERPKGSFSTLEIQRTEQGDSAMYLCASSPLAGRTYNEQFFGPGTRLTVL.

This clone came up once. The chain combines TRBV27 with TRBJ2-7; TRBD2 agrees at 7 bases. Losses at the gene ends were 7 bases for V and 2 bases for J; bases not matched to a gene: 5. This CDR3 region has 13 residues. Germline V gene data show CDR1 as MNHEY and CDR2 as SMNVEV (reference sequence). The CDR3 spells CASTSGPPYEQYF. DNA of the CDR3: TGTGCCAGCACTAGCGGACCCCCCTACGAGCAGTACTTC.

The chain joins TRBV6-2 or TRBV6-3 to TRBJ2-3; D is ambiguous. Trimming removed 2 bases from V and 6 bases from J, with 6 bases in between. Per germline, CDR1 MNHEY and CDR2 SVGEGT. The CDR3 runs 12 residues. Here the CDR3 reads CASSYPPDTQYF. The CDR3, as DNA: TGTGCCAGCAGTTACCCCCCGGATACGCAGTATTTT.

V and J are TRBV28 and TRBJ2-1; 7 positions agree with TRBD2. The germline V gene has CDR1 MDHEN and CDR2 SYDVKM. The CDR3 is 14 amino acids. V shed 10 bases and J 4 bases; nucleotides not matched to a gene: 10. The DNA for the CDR3 is TGTGCCACCGGGGGGAGCGGGCCTTACAATGAGCAGTTCTTC. Translation gives CATGGSGPYNEQFF.

V and J are TRBV11-3 and TRBJ2-3, with TRBD2 matching over 7 bases. This CDR3 has 14 residues. Germline CDR1 SGHNT, CDR2 YENEEA. The junction had 6 bases not matched to a gene; V was cut back by 5 bases and J by 4 bases. The CDR3 region is CASSRGGPADTQYF. As DNA, the CDR3 is TGTGCCAGCAGCAGGGGAGGGCCCGCAGATACGCAGTATTTT.

The chain is built from TRBV6-5 and TRBJ2-7, with a possible D match to TRBD2 (6 bases). The CDR3 has 15 amino acids. V was cut by 3 bases and J by 3 bases, with 15 bases left in between. CDR1 MNHEY and CDR2 SVGAGI come from the germline V gene. CDR3 sequence (DNA): TGTGCCAGCAGTTATCTGACTAGTCGCTACTACGAGCAGTACTTC. It specifies CASSYLTSRYYEQYF.

This chain joins TRBV18 and TRBJ1-2; the match to TRBD1 covers 10 bases. This CDR3 has 14 amino acids. The V segment lost 2 bases and the J segment 7 bases; nucleotides outside the gene matches: 4. Germline-derived CDR1 and CDR2 are KGHSH and LQKENI. CDR3 region: CASSPDRGLGGYTF. CDR3 DNA: TGTGCCAGCTCACCAGACAGGGGGCTCGGTGGCTACACCTTC. The full variable domain, with the rest looked up from reference TRBV18 and TRBJ1-2, is NAGVMQNPRHLVRRRGQEARLRCSPMKGHSHVYWYRQLPEEGLKFMVYLQKENIIDESGMPKERFSAEFPKEGPSILRIQQVVRGDSAAYFCASSPDRGLGGYTFGSGTRLTVV.

V is TRBV4-1 and J is TRBJ2-7, with D uncertain. The CDR3 has 14 amino acids. Germline CDR1 reads MGHRA; CDR2 reads YSYEKL. V was shortened by 1 base and J by 0 bases, with 7 bases between the two germline ends. The CDR3 region has the DNA TGCGCCAGCAGCCAAGTTTGGCACTCCTACGAGCAGTACTTC. Protein product: CASSQVWHSYEQYF.

This clone was recorded once. The rearrangement joins TRBV7-9 to TRBJ1-4, with D perhaps matching TRBD1 (5 bases). V lost 1 base, J lost 10 bases, and 13 bases lay in between. Germline V gene data show CDR1 as SEHNR and CDR2 as FQNEAQ (reference sequence). CDR3 length: 14 amino acids. The DNA for the CDR3 is TGTGCCAGCAGCTTAGGGGGCGCGGAGGGAAAACTGTTTTTT. It yields the protein CASSLGGAEGKLFF.

This clone is a singleton in its sample. This rearrangement joins TRBV27 to TRBJ1-2, with TRBD1 matching 10 bases. The germline V gene encodes CDR1 MNHEY and CDR2 SMNVEV (reference sequence). V lost 6 bases to trimming and J lost 4 bases; unmatched junction nucleotides: 11. This CDR3 has 16 amino acids. The CDR3 nucleotides are TGTGCCAGCAGCCGGGACAGGGGCCCAGTTGGCTATGGCTACACCTTC. This encodes CASSRDRGPVGYGYTF.

V and J are TRBV21-1 and TRBJ1-5; the DNA was not compared with TRBD1, the D call given in the table. TRBV21-1 is noted as a pseudogene. This CDR3 has 14 amino acids. The CDR3: CASLDRGRGQPQHF. CDR3 in DNA: TGTGCCAGCCTAGACAGGGGGCGCGGTCAGCCCCAGCATTTT.

The chain couples TRBV5-4 to TRBJ1-2; 9 nucleotides align to TRBD1. This CDR3 has 14 amino acids. The germline CDR1 and CDR2 sequences are SGHNT and YYREEE (reference sequence). The trim removed 0 bases at V and 3 bases at J, leaving 0 bases unmatched. The CDR3 nucleotides read TGTGCCAGCAGCTTGGGGGACAGGGACTATGGCTACACCTTC. It codes for CASSLGDRDYGYTF.

This chain joins TRBV5-4 and TRBJ2-3, with a possible D match to TRBD1 (6 bases). The germline CDR1 and CDR2 sequences are SGHNT and YYREEE (reference sequence). This CDR3 region has 17 residues. Deletions cut 0 bases from V and 2 bases from J, with 16 bases between. CDR3 sequence: CASSLAPDSPYTDTQYF. CDR3 sequence (DNA): TGTGCCAGCAGCTTGGCCCCGGACAGCCCTTACACAGATACGCAGTATTTT.

The chain recombines TRBV19 with TRBJ1-1; possible D gene TRBD1, 6 bases. V dropped 3 bases and J dropped 1 base, with 15 bases sitting between them. CDR1 and CDR2 from the germline V gene are LNHDA and SQIVND (reference sequence). This CDR3 comprises 16 residues. CDR3: CASSIRRGRGNTEAFF. In nucleotides, the CDR3 is TGTGCCAGTAGTATTCGCAGGGGCAGGGGGAACACTGAAGCTTTCTTT. Together with reference TRBV19 and TRBJ1-1, the CDR3 gives the full variable domain: DGGITQSPKYLFRKEGQNVTLSCEQNLNHDAMYWYRQDPGQGLRLIYYSQIVNDFQKGDIAEGYSVSREKKESFPLTVTSAQKNPTAFYLCASSIRRGRGNTEAFFGQGTRLTVV.

Concerning this clone: The junction differs from germline at one of its ends, possibly a read error. The rearrangement links TRBV7-7 to TRBJ2-1, with D maybe TRBD2 (6 bases). The CDR3 loop spans 16 amino acids. The germline V gene encodes CDR1 SSHAT and CDR2 FNYEAQ (reference sequence). DNA for the CDR3: TGTGCTAGCAGCCCCGGACCTCGGGGGATCGTCAATGAGCAGTTCTTC. Translating it yields CASSPGPRGIVNEQFF.

The chain employs TRBV11-3 and TRBJ1-1, with TRBD1 matching 9 bases. The CDR3 is made up of 13 amino acids. From germline, CDR1 is SGHNT and CDR2 YENEEA. The trim removed 5 bases at V and 6 bases at J, leaving 4 bases unmatched. The CDR3 coding sequence is TGTGCCAGCAGCCTTCGACAGGGGGCTGAAGCTTTCTTT. This gives the protein CASSLRQGAEAFF.

The chain is built from TRBV4-3 and TRBJ2-1; possible D gene TRBD2, 5 bases. With 4 bases removed from V and 2 bases from J, the gap between germline ends came to 9 bases. The V gene's germline CDR1 is LGHNA and CDR2 YSLEER. The length of the CDR3 is 14 residues. The CDR3 here is CASSPEVTYNEQFF. The CDR3 DNA is TGCGCCAGCAGCCCGGAGGTTACCTACAATGAGCAGTTCTTC.